These 24 T cell receptor beta chains share one sample of origin, sequenced in a study of blood T cell repertoires in COVID-19. Profiled with immunoSEQ multiplex PCR; TCRdb holds only in-frame clones, not every one. The sample records fewer than 250,000 clones, over 80% being singletons. The sample consisted of peripheral blood. These receptors came from a woman aged 55-75 years with active or convalescent COVID-19.

V is TRBV24-1 and J is TRBJ2-7; D not certain. This CDR3 is built from 13 residues. Germline-derived CDR1 and CDR2 are KGHDR and SFDVKD. V lost 0 bases and J 7 bases, leaving 9 bases between the germline ends. CDR3 amino acids: CATSDLPADEQYF. The CDR3 DNA reads TGTGCCACCAGTGATTTGCCGGCGGATGAGCAGTACTTC.

This chain uses TRBV11-3 with TRBJ2-1; D remains unclear. The CDR3 is 15 amino acids. V was trimmed by 0 bases and J by 0 bases, leaving 6 bases between them. Germline V lookup: CDR1 SGHNT, CDR2 YENEEA. The CDR3 loop is CASSLDLVSYNEQFF. CDR3 coding DNA: TGTGCCAGCAGCTTAGATCTAGTCTCCTACAATGAGCAGTTCTTC.

The chain's CDR3 is CATTGTGGSYGYTF. As DNA, the CDR3 is TGTGCCACCACTGGGACAGGGGGCAGCTATGGCTACACCTTC. This sequence joins TRBV6-5 and TRBJ1-2, with 12 bases that match TRBD1. Per germline, CDR1 MNHEY and CDR2 SVGAGI. The CDR3 consists of 14 residues. V lost 10 bases to trimming and J lost 4 bases; unmatched junction nucleotides: 7.

In this sample, this clone turned up once. This chain links TRBV5-1 with TRBJ2-2; 7 positions match TRBD2. Looked up from germline, CDR1 is SGHRS and CDR2 is YFSETQ. The CDR3 spans 16 residues. After removal of 4 bases from V and 0 bases from J, the junction contained 6 bases not matched to a gene. The CDR3 DNA sequence: TGCGCCAGCAGCAGGAGCGGGGACGCGAACACCGGGGAGCTGTTTTTT. It is translated as CASSRSGDANTGELFF.

This clone has a single count. V gene TRBV7-2 combines with J gene TRBJ2-2; 7 bases agree with TRBD2. With 6 bases clipped from V and 2 bases from J, the junction kept 9 bases outside the gene matches. This CDR3 region has 16 residues. CDR1 SGHTA and CDR2 FQGNSA come from the germline V gene. CDR3 coding DNA: TGTGCCAGCAGGAACCCGGGACTACTAAACACCGGGGAGCTGTTTTTT. It encodes CASRNPGLLNTGELFF.

The chain combines TRBV29-1 with TRBJ1-2; 7 positions agree with TRBD1. The CDR3 has 15 amino acids. Trimming took 7 bases from V and 1 from J; bases not matched to a gene: 12. Germline lookup yields CDR1 SQVTM and CDR2 ANQGSEA. CDR3: CSAADLRGLNYGYTF. The CDR3 DNA reads as TGCAGCGCCGCGGACCTTAGGGGGCTTAACTATGGCTACACCTTC.

The gene calls are TRBV6-6 and TRBJ2-7; 11 bases are shared with TRBD1. Losses at the gene ends were 0 bases for V and 0 bases for J; bases not matched to a gene: 1. CDR3 length: 16 amino acids. CDR1 and CDR2 from the germline V gene are MNHNY and SVGAGI (reference sequence). The CDR3 nucleotides are TGTGCCAGCAGTTACTCGGGGACAGGGGGCTCCTACGAGCAGTACTTC. Its translation is CASSYSGTGGSYEQYF.

The chain combines TRBV2 with TRBJ2-1, with a possible D match to TRBD2 (7 bases). Germline CDR1 reads SNHLY; CDR2 reads FYNNEI. Trimming took off 10 bases at V and 2 bases at J, with 15 bases between the two ends. This CDR3 has 14 residues. CDR3 in DNA: TGTGCCACGTTCTCGGGGGGCGCCTACAATGAGCAGTTCTTC. Amino acid sequence: CATFSGGAYNEQFF.

The chain uses TRBV3-1 (or the pseudogene TRBV3-2) and TRBJ2-1, with 9 positions matching TRBD2. The V segment lost 4 bases and the J segment 3 bases; nucleotides outside the gene matches: 4. The CDR3 has 15 residues. Germline CDR1 is LGHDT and CDR2 is YNNKEL (reference sequence). The CDR3 sequence is CASSLSSGVYNEQFF. DNA of the CDR3: TGTGCCAGCAGCCTCTCTAGCGGGGTCTACAATGAGCAGTTCTTC.

This chain connects TRBV15 to TRBJ1-4; D remains unclear. The germline CDR1 and CDR2 sequences are LNHNV and YYDKDF (reference sequence). Trimming left V 1 base short and J 8 bases short, with 14 bases between. The CDR3 has 15 amino acids. The CDR3 sequence is CATSRGAGMGEKLFF. As DNA, the CDR3 is TGTGCCACCAGCAGAGGTGCGGGGATGGGCGAAAAACTGTTTTTT. The entire variable domain, with the rest obtained from reference TRBV15 and TRBJ1-4, is as follows: DAMVIQNPRYQVTQFGKPVTLSCSQTLNHNVMYWYQQKSSQAPKLLFHYYDKDFNNEADTPDNFQSRRPNTSFCFLDIRSPGLGDTAMYLCATSRGAGMGEKLFFGSGTQLSVL.

The chain joins TRBV30 to TRBJ2-2; D may be TRBD2 (6 bases). CDR3 length: 13 residues. V shed 1 base and J shed 7 bases, with 10 bases lying between them. Germline CDR1 and CDR2: GTSNPN and SVGIG (reference sequence). CDR3 DNA: TGTGCCTGGAGTGGGGGGGTCGTCGGGGAGCTGTTTTTT. Protein sequence: CAWSGGVVGELFF.

In DNA form, the CDR3 reads TGTGCCAGCAGTTACTTCGGAGCGGGTCTAATATTGGGAGAGACCCAGTACTTC. It specifies CASSYFGAGLILGETQYF. The gene calls are TRBV28 and TRBJ2-5; D may be TRBD2 (6 bases). Germline-derived CDR1 and CDR2 are MDHEN and SYDVKM. V shed 4 bases and J shed 4 bases, with 25 bases lying between them. The CDR3 extends over 18 amino acids. Variable domain in full (rest from reference TRBV28 and TRBJ2-5): DVKVTQSSRYLVKRTGEKVFLECVQDMDHENMFWYRQDPGLGLRLIYFSYDVKMKEKGDIPEGYSVSREKKERFSLILESASTNQTSMYLCASSYFGAGLILGETQYFGPGTRLLVL.

The chain combines TRBV5-1 with TRBJ2-5; D is perhaps TRBD2 (7 bases). Germline CDR1 reads SGHRS; CDR2 reads YFSETQ. Trimming removed 1 base from V and 2 bases from J, with 12 bases in between. CDR3 length: 15 amino acids. The CDR3 nucleotides are TGCGCCAGCAGCTTGACAGGGCGGGGGCAAGAGACCCAGTACTTC. Protein: CASSLTGRGQETQYF.

The chain uses TRBV11-2 and TRBJ1-2, with D tentatively TRBD1 (5 bases). Deletions cut 5 bases from V and 2 bases from J, with 9 bases between. The V gene's germline CDR1 is SGHAT and CDR2 FQNNGV. The CDR3 sequence is 13 residues long. The CDR3 sequence is CASSAGRNYGYTF. In nucleotides, the CDR3 is TGTGCCAGCAGCGCGGGACGGAACTATGGCTACACCTTC. The full variable domain, its missing parts supplied by reference TRBV11-2 and TRBJ1-2, is EAGVAQSPRYKIIEKRQSVAFWCNPISGHATLYWYQQILGQGPKLLIQFQNNGVVDDSQLPKDRFSAERLKGVDSTLKIQPAKLEDSAVYLCASSAGRNYGYTFGSGTRLTVV.

The chain couples TRBV12-3 or TRBV12-4 to TRBJ2-3; 11 bases are a match to TRBD2. The CDR3 runs to 13 residues. With V trimmed by 1 base and J by 10 bases, 1 base remained unmatched. CDR3 bases: TGTGCCAGCAGTTTAGGACTAGCGGGGTCGCAGTATTTT. This sequence encodes CASSLGLAGSQYF.

The chain couples TRBV25-1 to TRBJ2-1; the match to TRBD2 covers 11 bases. CDR1 is MGHDK, CDR2 SYGVNS, per germline. With 4 bases clipped from V and 5 bases from J, the junction kept 4 bases outside the gene matches. This CDR3 is built from 15 residues. CDR3 coding DNA: TGTGCCAGCAGTGGGGGACTAGCGGCGAACAATGAGCAGTTCTTC. It specifies CASSGGLAANNEQFF. Variable domain in full (rest from reference TRBV25-1 and TRBJ2-1): EADIYQTPRYLVIGTGKKITLECSQTMGHDKMYWYQQDPGMELHLIHYSYGVNSTEKGDLSSESTVSRIRTEHFPLTLESARPSHTSQYLCASSGGLAANNEQFFGPGTRLTVL.

This sequence joins TRBV6-1 and TRBJ2-3; 7 bases match TRBD1. The CDR3 is 14 amino acids. J gave up 2 bases and V 3 bases, and 2 bases lay outside the gene matches. CDR1 and CDR2 (germline): MNHNS, SASEGT. The DNA for the CDR3 is TGTGCCAGCAGTGATGGGACAGCCACAGATACGCAGTATTTT. Translating it yields CASSDGTATDTQYF.

This chain uses TRBV4-2 with TRBJ1-4; 9 bases match TRBD1. The ends lost 1 base at V and 4 bases at J; junction bases unmatched: 10. Germline V gene lookup returns CDR1 LGHNA and CDR2 YNFKEQ. This CDR3 region has 18 residues. The CDR3 region is CASSQGITGGYLNEKLFF. CDR3 nucleotides: TGTGCCAGCAGCCAAGGGATTACAGGGGGCTACCTTAATGAAAAACTGTTTTTT.

J is TRBJ1-5 and V is TRBV19; 9 bases line up with TRBD1. The junction had 7 bases not matched to a gene; V was cut back by 9 bases and J by 1 base. Germline CDR1 and CDR2: LNHDA and SQIVND (reference sequence). The CDR3 is made up of 15 amino acids. Written as DNA, the CDR3 is TGTGCCAGCCAACGGACAGGGGAGAGCAATCAGCCCCAGCATTTT. Its translation is CASQRTGESNQPQHF. The whole variable domain, filled in from reference TRBV19 and TRBJ1-5, reads DGGITQSPKYLFRKEGQNVTLSCEQNLNHDAMYWYRQDPGQGLRLIYYSQIVNDFQKGDIAEGYSVSREKKESFPLTVTSAQKNPTAFYLCASQRTGESNQPQHFGDGTRLSIL.

The chain uses TRBV6-5 and TRBJ1-4, with 7 bases that match TRBD1. CDR1 and CDR2 from the germline V gene are MNHEY and SVGAGI. CDR3 length: 16 residues. The V and J ends lost 2 bases and 7 bases, in that order; junction bases with no gene match: 10. The CDR3 protein is CASSYRRQGDGEKLFF. The CDR3 nucleotides are TGTGCCAGCAGTTACCGAAGACAGGGCGATGGTGAAAAACTGTTTTTT.

J is TRBJ2-5 and V is TRBV18; 7 bases match TRBD1. The V segment lost 2 bases and the J segment 4 bases; nucleotides outside the gene matches: 7. This CDR3 contains 15 residues. Germline CDR1 reads KGHSH; CDR2 reads LQKENI. Written as DNA, the CDR3 is TGTGCCAGCTCACCAAATAGACAGGGTCGAGAGACCCAGTACTTC. Protein product: CASSPNRQGRETQYF.

The chain is built from TRBV7-9 and TRBJ1-4; TRBD1 matches 10 bases. Germline trimming cut 1 base from V and 7 bases from J; bases unmatched to any gene: 6. There are 16 residues in the CDR3. CDR1 SEHNR and CDR2 FQNEAQ come from the germline V gene (reference sequence). The CDR3 loop reads CASSLGATGGVEKLFF. For the CDR3, the DNA is TGTGCCAGCAGCTTAGGGGCGACAGGGGGCGTTGAAAAACTGTTTTTT.

This rearrangement joins TRBV27 to TRBJ1-4; no definite D call. V shed 6 bases and J shed 7 bases, with 15 bases lying between them. Germline loops: CDR1 MNHEY, CDR2 SMNVEV (reference sequence). The CDR3 consists of 14 residues. The CDR3 DNA follows: TGTGCCAGCAGCCTCGGGGTATATACTGAAAAACTGTTTTTT. The encoded protein is CASSLGVYTEKLFF.

This clone was detected a few times. CDR3 sequence reads: CASSPGSGGNYGYTF. The CDR3 coding sequence is TGTGCCAGTAGTCCCGGGTCAGGGGGGAACTATGGCTACACCTTC. This chain uses TRBV19 with TRBJ1-2; the match to TRBD1 covers 7 bases. CDR3 length equals 15 residues. Germline V gives CDR1 LNHDA, CDR2 SQIVND (reference sequence). The V segment lost 5 bases and the J segment 2 bases; nucleotides outside the gene matches: 8.